The entry below gives a single TCR beta chain sequence along with its context. Its antigen is as yet unknown. The sample belongs to a study of PD-1 blockade in classical Hodgkin lymphoma. Study-wide points: Complete responders possessed baseline diversity comparable to newly diagnosed patients.

The time point is: cycle 4 day 1 (C4D1), after more than five weeks of nivolumab. Brentuximab vedotin exposure varied, and every patient relapsed after autologous stem cell transplantation. The V end was cut by 4 bases, the J end by 8 bases, with 17 bases between. CDR1 is SGHTA and CDR2 is FQGNSA in the germline V gene. This CDR3 comprises 15 residues. The method was immunoSEQ multiplex PCR; TCRdb's version includes in-frame clones alone and lacks a portion of them. The sample gives roughly 50,000 clones, 90% of which show up once; approximately 15% is in the top ten. The sample in question was peripheral blood mononuclear cells (PBMCs), obtained before the fourth cycle of nivolumab. This TCR derives from a human donor with classical Hodgkin lymphoma. This rearrangement joins TRBV7-2 to TRBJ1-4; no clear D. The CDR3 here is CASSSLAERREKLFF. CDR3 DNA sequence: TGTGCCAGCAGCTCCTTAGCCGAACGGAGGGAAAAACTGTTTTTT. Supplemented by reference TRBV7-2 and TRBJ1-4, the full variable domain reads GAGVSQSPSNKVTEKGKDVELRCDPISGHTALYWYRQSLGQGLEFLIYFQGNSAPDKSGLPSDRFSAERTGGSVSTLTIQRTQQEDSAVYLCASSSLAERREKLFFGSGTQLSVL.